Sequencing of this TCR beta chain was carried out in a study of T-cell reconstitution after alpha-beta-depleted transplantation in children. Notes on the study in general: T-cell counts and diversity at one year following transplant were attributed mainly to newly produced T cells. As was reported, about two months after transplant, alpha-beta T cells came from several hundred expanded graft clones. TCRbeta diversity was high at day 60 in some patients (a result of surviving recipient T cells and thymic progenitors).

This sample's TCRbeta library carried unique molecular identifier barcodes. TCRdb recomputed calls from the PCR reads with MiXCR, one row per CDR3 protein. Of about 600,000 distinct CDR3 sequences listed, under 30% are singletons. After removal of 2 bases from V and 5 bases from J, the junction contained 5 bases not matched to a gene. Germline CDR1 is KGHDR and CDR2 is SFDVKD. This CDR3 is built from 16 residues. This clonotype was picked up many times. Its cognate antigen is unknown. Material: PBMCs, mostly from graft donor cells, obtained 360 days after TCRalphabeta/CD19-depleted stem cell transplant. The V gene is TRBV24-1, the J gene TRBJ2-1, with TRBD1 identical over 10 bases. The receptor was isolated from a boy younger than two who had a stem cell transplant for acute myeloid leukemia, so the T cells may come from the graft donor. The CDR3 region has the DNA TGTGCCACCAGTGATTGGACAGGGGGAGGGAACAATGAGCAGTTCTTC. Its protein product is CATSDWTGGGNNEQFF.